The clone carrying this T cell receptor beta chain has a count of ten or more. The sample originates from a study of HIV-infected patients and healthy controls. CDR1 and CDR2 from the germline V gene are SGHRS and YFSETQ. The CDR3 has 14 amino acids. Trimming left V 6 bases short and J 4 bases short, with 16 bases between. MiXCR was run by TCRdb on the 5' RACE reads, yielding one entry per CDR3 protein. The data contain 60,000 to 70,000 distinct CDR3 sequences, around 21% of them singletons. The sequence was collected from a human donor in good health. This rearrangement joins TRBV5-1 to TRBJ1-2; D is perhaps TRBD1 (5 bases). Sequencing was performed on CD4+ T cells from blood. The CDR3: CASNRDGWTYGYTF. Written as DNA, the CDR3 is TGCGCCAGCAACCGGGACGGATGGACCTATGGCTACACCTTC.